This T cell receptor beta chain was documented in a study of shared clonotypes between healthy human individuals. Study-wide findings and caveats: The study sampled only blood, and tissue repertoires likely differ. Compared with clonotypes that all four donors shared, non-shared clonotypes had lower generation probabilities. The study found about 5% of naive CD4 clonotypes shared across a handful of donors.

As concerns this clone: What it binds is not known.

V lost 1 base, J lost 8 bases, and 7 bases stayed unmatched. The CDR3 has 15 residues. Germline V gives CDR1 SEHNR, CDR2 FQNEAQ (reference sequence). The table came from immunoSEQ multiplex PCR; TCRdb's copy has only in-frame clones and leaves some out. The sample holds millions of clones; about 95% are singletons and the top ten take about 1.1%. Naive CD8 populations comprised CD45RO-negative cells positively selected for CCR7, excluding terminally differentiated effector memory CD45RA+ cells. Participating donors were healthy, HIV-negative adults free of recent acute infections or vaccinations. V usage is TRBV7-9 and J usage is TRBJ1-2, with 10 bases lining up with TRBD1. This sequence was found in a man aged 18 to 30 in good health. Sequencing was done on a sample of naive CD8+ T cells sorted from blood. The CDR3 sequence is CASSLGGQGITGYTF. The CDR3 DNA reads as TGTGCCAGCAGCTTAGGGGGACAGGGGATAACGGGCTACACCTTC.